These 31 T cell receptor beta chains came from one sample sequenced in a study of identical twins. From the 5' RACE reads, TCRdb called clonotypes with MiXCR, one entry per CDR3 protein. The sample contains about 720,000 distinct CDR3 sequences, approximately 18% of which appear only once. These same data were also listed under a study on T cells expressing NK-cell markers.

The source material was PBMCs. Receptor source: a woman under 30 in good health.

The chain recombines TRBV14 with TRBJ2-2, with 10 bases matching TRBD1. With V trimmed by 4 bases and J by 4 bases, 6 bases remained unmatched. This CDR3 has 16 residues. CDR1 is SGHDN, CDR2 FVKESK, per germline. This chain's CDR3 is CASSLPGQGPTGELFF. CDR3 sequence (DNA): TGTGCCAGCAGCCTACCGGGACAGGGGCCCACCGGGGAGCTGTTTTTT.

This clonotype was observed a handful of times. This chain connects TRBV5-1 to TRBJ1-3; D uncertain. Per the germline V gene, CDR1 is SGHRS and CDR2 is YFSETQ. Trimming cost V 0 bases and J 8 bases, with 15 bases left between them. The CDR3 has 15 residues. This CDR3 is CASSLAWGSKDTIYF. The CDR3 DNA reads as TGCGCCAGCAGCTTGGCCTGGGGTTCAAAGGACACCATATATTTT. The full variable domain, rest sourced from reference TRBV5-1 and TRBJ1-3, is KAGVTQTPRYLIKTRGQQVTLSCSPISGHRSVSWYQQTPGQGLQFLFEYFSETQRNKGNFPGRFSGRQFSNSRSEMNVSTLELGDSALYLCASSLAWGSKDTIYFGEGSWLTVV.

This chain connects TRBV10-3 to TRBJ2-5, with 8 bases fitting TRBD2. The germline V gene has CDR1 ENHRY and CDR2 SYGVKD. Germline trimming cut 6 bases from V and 1 base from J; bases unmatched to any gene: 13. The CDR3 contains 17 residues. In nucleotides, the CDR3 is TGTGCCATCAGCGGGGGGGATACAGGAGACAGCCAAGAGACCCAGTACTTC. This gives the protein CAISGGDTGDSQETQYF.

This clonotype was recorded at least ten times. The chain is built from TRBV6-1 and TRBJ2-3, with 8 bases aligning to TRBD2. The germline CDR1 and CDR2 sequences are MNHNS and SASEGT. Trimming removed 6 bases from V and 4 bases from J; junction bases left unmatched: 6. The CDR3 has 14 residues. CDR3 protein: CASRPGLEADTQYF. DNA for the CDR3: TGTGCCAGCAGGCCGGGACTAGAGGCAGATACGCAGTATTTT.

There are a few counts of this clonotype. The V gene is TRBV7-2, the J gene TRBJ2-2, with 12 bases that match TRBD2. Losses at the gene ends were 0 bases for V and 4 bases for J; bases not matched to a gene: 3. The CDR3 covers 17 residues. Germline assignment: CDR1 SGHTA and CDR2 FQGNSA. CDR3 bases: TGTGCCAGCAGCTTAGCGACTAGCGGGAGTCCCACCGGGGAGCTGTTTTTT. This translates into CASSLATSGSPTGELFF.

V is TRBV9 and J is TRBJ2-3; the D is unclear. V lost 4 bases, J lost 1 base, and 13 bases lay in between. CDR3 length equals 15 residues. From germline, CDR1 is SGDLS and CDR2 YYNGEE. The CDR3 coding sequence is TGTGCCAGCAGCCCCGGACCCGCGGGCACAGATACGCAGTATTTT. It is translated as CASSPGPAGTDTQYF. Supplemented by reference TRBV9 and TRBJ2-3, the full variable domain reads DSGVTQTPKHLITATGQRVTLRCSPRSGDLSVYWYQQSLDQGLQFLIQYYNGEERAKGNILERFSAQQFPDLHSELNLSSLELGDSALYFCASSPGPAGTDTQYFGPGTRLTVL.

This clonotype was observed a few times. The chain employs TRBV29-1 and TRBJ2-1; 9 bases fit TRBD1. J gave up 7 bases and V 4 bases, and 2 bases lay outside the gene matches. CDR3 length equals 12 residues. Germline V gene data show CDR1 as SQVTM and CDR2 as ANQGSEA. The CDR3 DNA follows: TGCAGCGTTGCGGGACAGGGTAATGAGCAGTTCTTC. It yields the protein CSVAGQGNEQFF.

This clonotype was picked up a small number of times. The chain's CDR3 is CASSLDRGRSYNEQFF. In DNA form, the CDR3 reads TGTGCCAGCAGTTTGGACAGGGGTCGATCCTACAATGAGCAGTTCTTC. The chain carries TRBV28 and TRBJ2-1, with 9 bases aligning to TRBD1. The ends lost 3 bases at V and 1 base at J; junction bases unmatched: 4. The germline gives CDR1 MDHEN, CDR2 SYDVKM. The CDR3 is made up of 16 amino acids.

The chain couples TRBV7-6 to TRBJ1-4, with D possibly being TRBD1 (5 bases). CDR1 is SGHVS and CDR2 is FNYEAQ in the germline V gene. Trimming cost V 3 bases and J 8 bases, with 10 bases left between them. The CDR3 extends over 13 amino acids. The CDR3 spells CASSFSRAEKLFF. The DNA of the CDR3 is TGTGCCAGCAGCTTCTCCAGGGCCGAAAAACTGTTTTTT.

V gene TRBV7-9 combines with J gene TRBJ2-1; D ambiguous. The CDR3 totals 13 residues. Per germline, CDR1 SEHNR and CDR2 FQNEAQ (reference sequence). Deletions cut 2 bases from V and 6 bases from J, with 8 bases between. As DNA, the CDR3 is TGTGCCAGCAGCTTATTTCTGGGCAATGAGCAGTTCTTC. Translated, it gives CASSLFLGNEQFF.

This clonotype was counted between two and nine times. The J gene is TRBJ2-1, the V gene TRBV6-5; 15 nucleotides align to TRBD2. In germline, CDR1 is MNHEY, CDR2 SVGAGI. This CDR3 comprises 19 residues. The junction had 6 bases not matched to a gene; V was cut back by 1 base and J by 2 bases. The CDR3 nucleotides read TGTGCCAGCAGTTACTGGACTAGCGGGAGGGCCGGAACCTACAATGAGCAGTTCTTC. Translating it yields CASSYWTSGRAGTYNEQFF.

Ten or more counts support this clonotype. V usage is TRBV5-1 and J usage is TRBJ2-3, with 11 bases matching TRBD2. CDR1 and CDR2 (germline): SGHRS, YFSETQ. J was trimmed by 7 bases and V by 4 bases; bases with no gene match: 11. This CDR3 region has 16 residues. The CDR3 region has the DNA TGCGCCAGCAGCGACATACTAGCGGGAGTTGGGCATACGCAGTATTTT. Translating gives CASSDILAGVGHTQYF. Complete variable domain (other parts from reference TRBV5-1 and TRBJ2-3): KAGVTQTPRYLIKTRGQQVTLSCSPISGHRSVSWYQQTPGQGLQFLFEYFSETQRNKGNFPGRFSGRQFSNSRSEMNVSTLELGDSALYLCASSDILAGVGHTQYFGPGTRLTVL.

J is TRBJ2-7 and V is TRBV7-6, with 8 bases identical to TRBD2. This CDR3 comprises 16 residues. Per germline, CDR1 SGHVS and CDR2 FNYEAQ. V shed 3 bases and J 6 bases; nucleotides not matched to a gene: 13. The CDR3 loop reads CASSLTISGGPLEQYF. The CDR3 coding sequence is TGTGCCAGCAGCTTGACAATCAGCGGGGGCCCCCTCGAGCAGTACTTC.

This clonotype has a count of ten or more. The CDR3 nucleotides are TGTGCCAGCAGTTCGTCCGGGAAACAGCAGTTCTTC. Residues: CASSSSGKQQFF. V is TRBV27 and J is TRBJ2-1, with a possible D match to TRBD2 (5 bases). V was cut by 4 bases and J by 11 bases, with 12 bases left in between. The CDR3 contains 12 residues. Germline V gene sequence: CDR1 MNHEY, CDR2 SMNVEV (reference sequence).

This clonotype was found many times. The chain has TRBV11-2 and TRBJ1-1; the D gene is possibly TRBD1 (6 bases). Trimming removed 0 bases at V and 1 base at J, with 24 bases between. The CDR3 is 20 amino acids. The germline CDR1 and CDR2 sequences are SGHAT and FQNNGV. The CDR3 DNA sequence: TGTGCCAGCAGCTTAGACCTTACAGGGAAGGGAGGCCGGGCGAACACTGAAGCTTTCTTT. Translated: CASSLDLTGKGGRANTEAFF.

The genes are TRBV19 and TRBJ2-1; maybe TRBD2 (7 bases). The ends were cut back, 6 bases at V and 9 bases at J, with 15 bases in the middle. This CDR3 has 13 amino acids. From germline, CDR1 is LNHDA and CDR2 SQIVND (reference sequence). The CDR3 region is CASRETGGSEQFF. DNA for the CDR3: TGTGCCAGTAGGGAAACGGGGGGCTCTGAGCAGTTCTTC.

The CDR3 nucleotides are TGTGCCAGCAGCTTAAATCCAGGCGGGCACACTGAAGCTTTCTTT. Protein: CASSLNPGGHTEAFF. V is TRBV7-3 and J is TRBJ1-1, with D hard to call. The CDR3 sequence is 15 residues long. Germline V lookup: CDR1 SGHTA, CDR2 FQGTGA. V lost 1 base, J lost 3 bases, and 12 bases lay in between.

The genes are TRBV5-1 and TRBJ2-5; 11 positions agree with TRBD2. The germline gives CDR1 SGHRS, CDR2 YFSETQ. The CDR3 extends over 17 amino acids. With V trimmed by 4 bases and J by 4 bases, 12 bases remained unmatched. The CDR3 region has the DNA TGCGCCAGCAGCCCTAGACTAGCGGGGACGGTGGGAGAGACCCAGTACTTC. It is translated as CASSPRLAGTVGETQYF.

This clonotype came up a few times. This chain uses TRBV4-1 with TRBJ2-1; a possible D gene is TRBD1 (5 bases). The CDR3 has 14 residues. V shed 0 bases and J shed 5 bases, with 8 bases lying between them. CDR1 MGHRA and CDR2 YSYEKL come from the germline V gene. The CDR3 nucleotides read TGCGCCAGCAGCCAAGAATTAGGGGACAATGAGCAGTTCTTC. Amino acids: CASSQELGDNEQFF.

The J gene is TRBJ2-5, the V gene TRBV5-1; perhaps D is TRBD1 or TRBD2 (5 bases each). Germline CDR1 is SGHRS and CDR2 is YFSETQ. V was shortened by 0 bases and J by 3 bases, with 9 bases between the two germline ends. CDR3 length: 14 residues. CDR3 nucleotide sequence: TGCGCCAGCAGCTTGGGTGTGGGGGAAGAGACCCAGTACTTC. As protein: CASSLGVGEETQYF.

V usage is TRBV20-1 and J usage is TRBJ2-2; 8 bases line up with TRBD1. V shed 6 bases and J 0 bases; nucleotides not matched to a gene: 6. This CDR3 has 15 residues. Germline CDR1 and CDR2: DFQATT and SNEGSKA (reference sequence). The CDR3 here is CSATQGASNTGELFF. DNA of the CDR3: TGCAGTGCGACCCAGGGGGCTTCGAACACCGGGGAGCTGTTTTTT.

The chain combines TRBV6-1 with TRBJ1-5, with unresolved D. V was trimmed by 3 bases and J by 3 bases, leaving 9 bases between them. CDR1 and CDR2 (germline): MNHNS, SASEGT. The CDR3 has 14 residues. The CDR3 nucleotides read TGTGCCAGCAGTGAGGATCCTTTCAATCAGCCCCAGCATTTT. This translates into CASSEDPFNQPQHF.

DNA of the CDR3: TGCGCCAGCAGCTTGGAGGGGGTTGGGAATCAGCCCCAGCATTTT. Residues: CASSLEGVGNQPQHF. V and J are TRBV5-1 and TRBJ1-5, with a possible D match to TRBD1 (6 bases). CDR3 length: 15 amino acids. The V and J ends lost 0 bases and 4 bases respectively, with 11 bases between them. Germline CDR1 SGHRS, CDR2 YFSETQ.

Comment on this clonotype: A read error is likely, as this CDR3 ends without the conserved phenylalanine or tryptophan. The DNA is omitted, as the CDR3 cannot be located on it reliably, and the CDR3 follows TCRdb's listing. The chain uses TRBV20-1 and TRBJ2-1; the table's TRBD1 call for D was not verified on the DNA. CDR1 is DFQATT, CDR2 SNEGSKA, per germline (reference sequence). The CDR3 numbers 11 amino acids, ends counted. This CDR3 reads CSANRCWRERI.

The chain recombines TRBV10-3 with TRBJ2-7; D gene ambiguous. Germline assignment: CDR1 ENHRY and CDR2 SYGVKD. Trimming cost V 2 bases and J 1 base, with 6 bases left between them. The CDR3 runs to 13 residues. Here the CDR3 reads CAISERQSYEQYF. CDR3 bases: TGTGCCATCAGTGAGCGGCAGTCCTACGAGCAGTACTTC.

The rearrangement uses TRBV9 and TRBJ2-3; no firm D call. The V gene lost 0 bases and the J gene lost 0 bases, with 8 bases spanning the gap. Germline V CDR1 and CDR2: SGDLS, YYNGEE. This CDR3 is 15 amino acids long. CDR3 sequence reads: CASSVEAPSTDTQYF. CDR3 DNA: TGTGCCAGCAGCGTAGAAGCGCCAAGCACAGATACGCAGTATTTT.

This clonotype showed up just a few times. The gene calls are TRBV7-2 and TRBJ2-2, with D hard to call. The ends were cut back, 7 bases at V and 1 base at J, with 7 bases in the middle. The CDR3 length is 13 residues. CDR1 SGHTA and CDR2 FQGNSA come from the germline V gene. The CDR3 region has the DNA TGTGCCAGCATGCCGGGGAACACCGGGGAGCTGTTTTTT. Protein sequence: CASMPGNTGELFF.

The genes are TRBV9 and TRBJ2-1, with 7 bases aligning to TRBD2. V was pared by 4 bases and J by 3 bases, with 10 bases of the junction left unmatched. Germline lookup yields CDR1 SGDLS and CDR2 YYNGEE. The CDR3 consists of 16 residues. The CDR3 protein is CASSPEGGSLYNEQFF. The CDR3 bases are TGTGCCAGCAGCCCAGAGGGCGGGAGTCTCTACAATGAGCAGTTCTTC.

In its sample, this clonotype was seen a few times. This chain links TRBV6-4 with TRBJ2-1; TRBD2 matches at 13 bases. This CDR3 region has 14 residues. Losses at the gene ends were 8 bases for V and 7 bases for J; bases not matched to a gene: 5. CDR1 and CDR2 (germline): MRHNA, SNTAGT. CDR3 loop: CASARTSGGNEQFF. CDR3 in DNA: TGTGCCAGCGCCCGGACTAGCGGGGGAAATGAGCAGTTCTTC.

This clonotype occurred a few times. V usage is TRBV20-1 and J usage is TRBJ2-1; TRBD2 aligns across 8 bases. The CDR3 runs to 16 residues. The germline gives CDR1 DFQATT, CDR2 SNEGSKA (reference sequence). The V segment lost 2 bases and the J segment 4 bases; nucleotides outside the gene matches: 10. The CDR3 DNA sequence: TGCAGTGCTAGACCACAGCGGGGGAAACGGTACAATGAGCAGTTCTTC. It yields the protein CSARPQRGKRYNEQFF.

This clonotype was detected only once. The rearrangement links TRBV5-6 to TRBJ2-7; 9 positions match TRBD1. V dropped 5 bases and J dropped 3; count of bases not matched to a gene: 6. The germline V gene encodes CDR1 SGHDT and CDR2 YYEEEE. The CDR3 is 14 amino acids. The CDR3 here is CASRSSGQGYEQYF. CDR3 sequence (DNA): TGTGCCAGCAGATCTTCGGGACAGGGCTACGAGCAGTACTTC.